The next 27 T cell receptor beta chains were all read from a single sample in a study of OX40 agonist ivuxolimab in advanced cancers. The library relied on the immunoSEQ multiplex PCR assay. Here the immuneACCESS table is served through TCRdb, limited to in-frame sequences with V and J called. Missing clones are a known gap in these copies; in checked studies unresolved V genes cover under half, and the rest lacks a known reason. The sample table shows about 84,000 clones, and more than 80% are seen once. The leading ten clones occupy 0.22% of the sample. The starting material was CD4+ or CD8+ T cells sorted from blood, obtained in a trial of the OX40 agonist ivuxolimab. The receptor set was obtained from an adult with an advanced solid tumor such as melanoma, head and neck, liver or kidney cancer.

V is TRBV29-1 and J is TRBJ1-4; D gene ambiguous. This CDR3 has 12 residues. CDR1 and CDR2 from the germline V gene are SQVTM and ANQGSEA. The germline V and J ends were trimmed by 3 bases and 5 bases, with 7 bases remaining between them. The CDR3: CSVEASNEKLFF. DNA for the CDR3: TGCAGCGTTGAGGCCAGCAATGAAAAACTGTTTTTT.

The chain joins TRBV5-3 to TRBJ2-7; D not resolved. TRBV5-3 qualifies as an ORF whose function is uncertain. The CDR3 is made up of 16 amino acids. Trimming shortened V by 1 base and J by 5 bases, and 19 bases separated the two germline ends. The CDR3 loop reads CARSLLCASGNDEQYF. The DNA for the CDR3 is TGTGCCAGAAGCTTGTTATGTGCCAGTGGGAACGACGAGCAGTACTTC.

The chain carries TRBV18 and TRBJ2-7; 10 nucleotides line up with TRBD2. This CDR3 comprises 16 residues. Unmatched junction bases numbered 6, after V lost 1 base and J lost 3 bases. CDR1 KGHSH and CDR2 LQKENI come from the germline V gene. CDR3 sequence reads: CASSPRLAGEFYEQYF. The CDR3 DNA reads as TGTGCCAGCTCACCACGTCTAGCGGGAGAGTTCTACGAGCAGTACTTC.

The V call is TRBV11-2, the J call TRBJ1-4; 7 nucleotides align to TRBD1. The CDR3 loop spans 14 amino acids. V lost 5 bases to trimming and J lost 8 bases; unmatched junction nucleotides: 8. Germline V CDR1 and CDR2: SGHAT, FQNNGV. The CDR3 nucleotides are TGTGCCAGCAGCCCGCTGACAGGGCGGGAAAAACTGTTTTTT. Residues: CASSPLTGREKLFF.

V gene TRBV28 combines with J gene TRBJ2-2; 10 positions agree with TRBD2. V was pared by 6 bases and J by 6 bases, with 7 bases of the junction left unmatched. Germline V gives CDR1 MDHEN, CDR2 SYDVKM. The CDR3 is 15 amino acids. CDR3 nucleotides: TGTGCCAGCAGGTCTAGCGGGGGTTTCCCCGGGGAGCTGTTTTTT. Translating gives CASRSSGGFPGELFF.

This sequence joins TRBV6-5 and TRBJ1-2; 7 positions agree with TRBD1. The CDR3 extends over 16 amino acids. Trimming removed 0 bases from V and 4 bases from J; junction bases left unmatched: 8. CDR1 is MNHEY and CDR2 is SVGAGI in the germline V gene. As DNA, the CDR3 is TGTGCCAGCAGTTACTCTTCGGGACAGCAGTCCTATGGCTACACCTTC. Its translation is CASSYSSGQQSYGYTF.

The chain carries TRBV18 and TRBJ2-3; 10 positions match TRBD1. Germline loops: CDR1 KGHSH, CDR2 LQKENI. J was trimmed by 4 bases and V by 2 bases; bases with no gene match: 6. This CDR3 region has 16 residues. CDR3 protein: CASSPVEDRGADTQYF. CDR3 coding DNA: TGTGCCAGCTCACCAGTAGAGGACAGGGGGGCAGATACGCAGTATTTT.

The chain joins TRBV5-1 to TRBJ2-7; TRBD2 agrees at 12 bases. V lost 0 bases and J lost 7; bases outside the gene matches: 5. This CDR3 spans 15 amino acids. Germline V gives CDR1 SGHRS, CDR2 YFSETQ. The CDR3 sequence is CASSLELAGGREQYF. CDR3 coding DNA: TGCGCCAGCAGCTTGGAACTAGCGGGAGGTCGGGAGCAGTACTTC.

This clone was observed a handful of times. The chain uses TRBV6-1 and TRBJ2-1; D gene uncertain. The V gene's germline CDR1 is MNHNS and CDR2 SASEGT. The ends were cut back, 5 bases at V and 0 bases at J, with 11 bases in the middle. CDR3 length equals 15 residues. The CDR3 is CASSLEVSSYNEQFF. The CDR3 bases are TGTGCCAGCAGTTTAGAAGTAAGCTCCTACAATGAGCAGTTCTTC.

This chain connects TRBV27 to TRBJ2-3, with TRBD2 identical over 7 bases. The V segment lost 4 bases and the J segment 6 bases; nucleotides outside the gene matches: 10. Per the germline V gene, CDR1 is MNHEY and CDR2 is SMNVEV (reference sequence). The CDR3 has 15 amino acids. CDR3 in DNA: TGTGCCAGCAGTTCCGAGACTAGCTCCCCGGATACGCAGTATTTT. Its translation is CASSSETSSPDTQYF.

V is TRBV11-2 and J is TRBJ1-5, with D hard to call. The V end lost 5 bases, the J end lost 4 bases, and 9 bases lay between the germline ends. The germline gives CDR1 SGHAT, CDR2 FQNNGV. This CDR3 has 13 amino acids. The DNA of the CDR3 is TGTGCCAGCAGCCTCTCCCTAAATCAGCCCCAGCATTTT. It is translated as CASSLSLNQPQHF. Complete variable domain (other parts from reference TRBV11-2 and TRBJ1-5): EAGVAQSPRYKIIEKRQSVAFWCNPISGHATLYWYQQILGQGPKLLIQFQNNGVVDDSQLPKDRFSAERLKGVDSTLKIQPAKLEDSAVYLCASSLSLNQPQHFGDGTRLSIL.

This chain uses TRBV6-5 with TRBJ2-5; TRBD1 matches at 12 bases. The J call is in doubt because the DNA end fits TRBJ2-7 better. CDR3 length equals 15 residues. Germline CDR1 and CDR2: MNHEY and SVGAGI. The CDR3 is CASSYSGQGAYEQYF. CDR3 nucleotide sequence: TGTGCCAGCAGTTACTCGGGACAGGGGGCTTACGAGCAGTACTTC.

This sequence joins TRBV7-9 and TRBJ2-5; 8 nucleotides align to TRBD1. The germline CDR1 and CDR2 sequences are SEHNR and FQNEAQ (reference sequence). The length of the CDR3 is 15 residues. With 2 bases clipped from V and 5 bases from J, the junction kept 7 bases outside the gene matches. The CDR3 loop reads CASSLQTGGLETQYF. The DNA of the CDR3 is TGTGCCAGCAGCTTACAAACAGGGGGGTTGGAGACCCAGTACTTC.

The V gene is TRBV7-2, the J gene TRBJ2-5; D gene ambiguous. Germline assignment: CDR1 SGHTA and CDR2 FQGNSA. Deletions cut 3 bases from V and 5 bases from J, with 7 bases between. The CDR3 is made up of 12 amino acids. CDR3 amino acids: CASSFVVETQYF. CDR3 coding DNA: TGTGCCAGCAGCTTTGTAGTGGAGACCCAGTACTTC.

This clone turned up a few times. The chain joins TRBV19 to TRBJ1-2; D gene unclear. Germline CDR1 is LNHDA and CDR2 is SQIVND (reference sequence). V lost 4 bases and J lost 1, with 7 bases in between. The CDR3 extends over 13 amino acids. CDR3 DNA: TGTGCCAGTAGTAGGGCAGATAACTATGGCTACACCTTC. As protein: CASSRADNYGYTF.

The CDR3 DNA is TGCAGCGTTGTAAGGGGGCGCGGTACTGAAGCTTTCTTT. As protein: CSVVRGRGTEAFF. The chain couples TRBV29-1 to TRBJ1-1, with 7 bases that match TRBD1. Germline loops: CDR1 SQVTM, CDR2 ANQGSEA. J lost 5 bases, V lost 4 bases, and 7 bases had no gene match. This CDR3 contains 13 residues.

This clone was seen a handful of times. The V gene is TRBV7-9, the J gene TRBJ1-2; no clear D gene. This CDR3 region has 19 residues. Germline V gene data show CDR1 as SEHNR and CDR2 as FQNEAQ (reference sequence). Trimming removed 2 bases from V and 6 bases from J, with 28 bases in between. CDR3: CASSLLTLVVARMVDGYTF. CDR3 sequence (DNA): TGTGCCAGCAGCTTACTAACTCTCGTGGTGGCCCGGATGGTGGATGGCTACACCTTC.

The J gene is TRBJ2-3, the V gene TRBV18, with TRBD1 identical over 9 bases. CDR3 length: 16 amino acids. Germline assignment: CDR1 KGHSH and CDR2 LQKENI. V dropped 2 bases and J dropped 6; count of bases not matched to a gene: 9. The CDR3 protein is CASSPSSGQGVDTQYF. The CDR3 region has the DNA TGTGCCAGCTCACCAAGCTCGGGACAGGGTGTCGATACGCAGTATTTT.

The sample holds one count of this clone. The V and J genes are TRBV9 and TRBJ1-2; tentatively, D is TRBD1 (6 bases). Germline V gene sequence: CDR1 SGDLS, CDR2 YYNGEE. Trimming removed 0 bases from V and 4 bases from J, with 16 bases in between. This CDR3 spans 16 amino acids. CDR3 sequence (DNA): TGTGCCAGCAGCGTAGGGTGGGGGCCCTTAGGCTATGGCTACACCTTC. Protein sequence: CASSVGWGPLGYGYTF.

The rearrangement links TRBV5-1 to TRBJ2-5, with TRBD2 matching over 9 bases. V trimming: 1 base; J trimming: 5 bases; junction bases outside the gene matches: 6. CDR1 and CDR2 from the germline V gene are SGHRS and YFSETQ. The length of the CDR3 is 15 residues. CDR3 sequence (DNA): TGCGCCAGCAGCTTGCTAGCGGGGACAATGGAGACCCAGTACTTC. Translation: CASSLLAGTMETQYF.

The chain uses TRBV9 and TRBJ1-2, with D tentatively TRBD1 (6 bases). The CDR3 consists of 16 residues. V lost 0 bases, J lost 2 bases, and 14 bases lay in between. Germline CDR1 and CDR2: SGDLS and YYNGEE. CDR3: CASSVAFPGENYGYTF. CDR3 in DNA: TGTGCCAGCAGCGTAGCATTTCCAGGGGAGAACTATGGCTACACCTTC.

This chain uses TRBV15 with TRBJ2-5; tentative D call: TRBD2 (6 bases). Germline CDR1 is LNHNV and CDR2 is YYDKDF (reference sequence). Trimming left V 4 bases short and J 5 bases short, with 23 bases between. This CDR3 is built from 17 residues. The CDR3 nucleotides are TGTGCCACCAGCAAGGCCAAGCACTCCCGGGGAGGTGAGACCCAGTACTTC. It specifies CATSKAKHSRGGETQYF. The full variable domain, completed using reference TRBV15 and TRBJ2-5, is DAMVIQNPRYQVTQFGKPVTLSCSQTLNHNVMYWYQQKSSQAPKLLFHYYDKDFNNEADTPDNFQSRRPNTSFCFLDIRSPGLGDTAMYLCATSKAKHSRGGETQYFGPGTRLLVL.

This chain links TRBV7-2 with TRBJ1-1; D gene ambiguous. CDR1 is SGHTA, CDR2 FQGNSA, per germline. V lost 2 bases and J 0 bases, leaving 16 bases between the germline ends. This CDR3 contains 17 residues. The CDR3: CASSLRRQPGLNTEAFF. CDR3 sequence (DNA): TGTGCCAGCAGCTTAAGACGGCAGCCGGGTCTGAACACTGAAGCTTTCTTT.

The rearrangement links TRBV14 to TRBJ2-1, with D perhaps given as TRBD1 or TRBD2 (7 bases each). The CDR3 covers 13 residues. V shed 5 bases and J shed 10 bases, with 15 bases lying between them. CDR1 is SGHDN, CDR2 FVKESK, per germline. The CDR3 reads CASSSQGGREQFF. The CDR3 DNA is TGTGCCAGCAGCTCTCAGGGGGGGAGGGAGCAGTTCTTC. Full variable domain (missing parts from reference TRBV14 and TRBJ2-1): EAGVTQFPSHSVIEKGQTVTLRCDPISGHDNLYWYRRVMGKEIKFLLHFVKESKQDESGMPNNRFLAERTGGTYSTLKVQPAELEDSGVYFCASSSQGGREQFFGPGTRLTVL.

CDR3 loop: CASSKTRANYGYTF. The CDR3 DNA follows: TGTGCCAGTAGTAAGACGAGGGCTAACTATGGCTACACCTTC. The V and J genes are TRBV19 and TRBJ1-2, with D uncertain. Germline loops: CDR1 LNHDA, CDR2 SQIVND (reference sequence). The CDR3 contains 14 residues. V shed 4 bases and J shed 0 bases, with 9 bases lying between them.

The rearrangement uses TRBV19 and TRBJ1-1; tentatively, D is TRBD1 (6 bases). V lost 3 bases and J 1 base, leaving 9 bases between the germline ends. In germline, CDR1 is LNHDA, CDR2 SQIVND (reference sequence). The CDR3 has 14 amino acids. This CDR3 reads CASSMRGGNTEAFF. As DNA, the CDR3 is TGTGCCAGTAGTATGAGGGGGGGGAACACTGAAGCTTTCTTT.

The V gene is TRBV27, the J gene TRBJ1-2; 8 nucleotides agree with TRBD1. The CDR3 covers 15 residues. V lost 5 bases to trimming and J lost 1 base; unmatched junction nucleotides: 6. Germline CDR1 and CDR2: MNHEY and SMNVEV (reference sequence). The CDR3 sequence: CASSKDRAFNYGYTF. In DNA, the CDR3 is TGTGCCAGCAGTAAGGACAGGGCTTTTAACTATGGCTACACCTTC.